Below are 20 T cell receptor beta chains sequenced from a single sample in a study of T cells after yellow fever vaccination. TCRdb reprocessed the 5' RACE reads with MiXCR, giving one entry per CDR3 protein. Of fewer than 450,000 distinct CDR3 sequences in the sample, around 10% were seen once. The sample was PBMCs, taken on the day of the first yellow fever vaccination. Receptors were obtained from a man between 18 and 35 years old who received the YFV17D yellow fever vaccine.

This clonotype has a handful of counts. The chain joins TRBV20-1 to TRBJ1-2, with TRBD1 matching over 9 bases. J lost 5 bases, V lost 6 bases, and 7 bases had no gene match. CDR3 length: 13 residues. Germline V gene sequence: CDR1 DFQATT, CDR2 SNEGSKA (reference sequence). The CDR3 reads CSASPGQGYGYTF. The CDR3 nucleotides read TGCAGTGCCTCTCCGGGACAGGGTTATGGCTACACCTTC.

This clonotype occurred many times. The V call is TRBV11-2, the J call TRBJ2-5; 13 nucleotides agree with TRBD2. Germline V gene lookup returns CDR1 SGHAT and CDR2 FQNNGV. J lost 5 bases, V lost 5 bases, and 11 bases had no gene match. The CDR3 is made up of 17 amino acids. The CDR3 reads CASSPGLAGLLGETQYF. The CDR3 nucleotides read TGTGCCAGCAGCCCGGGACTAGCGGGGCTCCTGGGGGAGACCCAGTACTTC.

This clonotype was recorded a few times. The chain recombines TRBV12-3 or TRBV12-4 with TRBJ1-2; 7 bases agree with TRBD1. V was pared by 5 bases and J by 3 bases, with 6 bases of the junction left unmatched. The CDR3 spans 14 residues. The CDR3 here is CASSPRDSHYGYTF. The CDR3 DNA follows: TGTGCCAGCAGTCCCAGGGACAGCCACTATGGCTACACCTTC.

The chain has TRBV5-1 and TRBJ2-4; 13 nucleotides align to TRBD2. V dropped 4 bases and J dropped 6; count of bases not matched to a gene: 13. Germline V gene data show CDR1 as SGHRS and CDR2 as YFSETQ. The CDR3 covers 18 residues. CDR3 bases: TGCGCCAGCAGCCCGTACAGGTGGACTAGCGGGGGTTCAAACATTCAGTACTTC. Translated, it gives CASSPYRWTSGGSNIQYF.

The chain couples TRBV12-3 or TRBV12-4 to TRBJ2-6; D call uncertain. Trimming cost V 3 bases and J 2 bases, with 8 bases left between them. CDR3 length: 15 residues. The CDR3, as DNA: TGTGCCAGCAGTTTGGGATTCGCTGGGGCCAACGTCCTGACTTTC. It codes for CASSLGFAGANVLTF.

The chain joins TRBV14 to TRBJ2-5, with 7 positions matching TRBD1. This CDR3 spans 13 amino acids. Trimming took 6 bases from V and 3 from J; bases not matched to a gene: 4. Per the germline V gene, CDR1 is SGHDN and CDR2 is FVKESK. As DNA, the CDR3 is TGTGCCAGCAGGCACACAGGGGAAGAGACCCAGTACTTC. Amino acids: CASRHTGEETQYF.

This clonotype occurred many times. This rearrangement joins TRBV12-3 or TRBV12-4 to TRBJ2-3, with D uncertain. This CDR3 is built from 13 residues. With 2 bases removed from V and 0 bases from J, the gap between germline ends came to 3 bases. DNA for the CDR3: TGTGCCAGCAGTTTATTAAGCACAGATACGCAGTATTTT. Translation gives CASSLLSTDTQYF.

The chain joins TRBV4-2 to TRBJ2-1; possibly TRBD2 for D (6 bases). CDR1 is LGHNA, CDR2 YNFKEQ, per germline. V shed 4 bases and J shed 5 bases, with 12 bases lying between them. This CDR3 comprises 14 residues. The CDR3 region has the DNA TGTGCCAGCAGCCTTTCCGGGACTCACAATGAGCAGTTCTTC. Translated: CASSLSGTHNEQFF.

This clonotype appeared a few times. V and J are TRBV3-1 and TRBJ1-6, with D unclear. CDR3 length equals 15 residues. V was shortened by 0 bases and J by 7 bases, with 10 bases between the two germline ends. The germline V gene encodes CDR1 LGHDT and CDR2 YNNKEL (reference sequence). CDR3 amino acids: CASSQDASGNSPLHF. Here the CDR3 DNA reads TGTGCCAGCAGCCAAGATGCGTCGGGAAATTCACCCCTCCACTTT.

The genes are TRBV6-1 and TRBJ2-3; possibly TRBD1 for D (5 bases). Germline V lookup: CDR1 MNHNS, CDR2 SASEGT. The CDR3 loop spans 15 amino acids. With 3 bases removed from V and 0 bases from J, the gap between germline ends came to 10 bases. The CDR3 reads CASSDRVGSTDTQYF. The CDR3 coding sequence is TGTGCCAGCAGTGACAGGGTTGGGAGCACAGATACGCAGTATTTT.

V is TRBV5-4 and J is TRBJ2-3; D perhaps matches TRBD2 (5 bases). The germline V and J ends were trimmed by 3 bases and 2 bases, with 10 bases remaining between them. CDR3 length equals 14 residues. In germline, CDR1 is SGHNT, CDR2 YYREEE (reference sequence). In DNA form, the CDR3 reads TGTGCCAGCAGCTCTACGGACTCCACAGATACGCAGTATTTT. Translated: CASSSTDSTDTQYF.

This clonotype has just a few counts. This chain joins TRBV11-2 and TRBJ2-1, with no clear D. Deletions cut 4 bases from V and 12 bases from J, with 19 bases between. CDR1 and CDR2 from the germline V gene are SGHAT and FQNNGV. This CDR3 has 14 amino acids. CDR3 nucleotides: TGTGCCAGCAGCTCAGTGAGTGGGCCCAAGGTGCAGTTCTTC. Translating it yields CASSSVSGPKVQFF.

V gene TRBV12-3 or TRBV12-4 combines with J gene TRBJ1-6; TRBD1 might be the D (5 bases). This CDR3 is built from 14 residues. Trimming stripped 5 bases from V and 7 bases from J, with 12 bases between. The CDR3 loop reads CASSTQGRNSPLHF. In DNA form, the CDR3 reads TGTGCCAGCAGTACTCAGGGTAGGAATTCACCCCTCCACTTT.

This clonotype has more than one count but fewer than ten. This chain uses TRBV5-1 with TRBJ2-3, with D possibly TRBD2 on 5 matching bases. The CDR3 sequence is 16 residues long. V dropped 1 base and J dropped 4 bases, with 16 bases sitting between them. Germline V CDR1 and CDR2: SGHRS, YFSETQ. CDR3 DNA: TGCGCCAGCAGCTTGCCGAGGGATGAGGTAGCAGATACGCAGTATTTT. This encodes CASSLPRDEVADTQYF.

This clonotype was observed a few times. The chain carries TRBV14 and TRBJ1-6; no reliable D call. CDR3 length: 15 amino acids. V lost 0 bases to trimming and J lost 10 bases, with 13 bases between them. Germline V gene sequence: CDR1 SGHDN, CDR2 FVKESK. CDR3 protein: CASSQEIRPNSPLHF. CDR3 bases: TGTGCCAGCAGCCAAGAGATCCGGCCAAACTCACCCCTCCACTTT. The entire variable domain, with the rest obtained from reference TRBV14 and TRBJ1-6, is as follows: EAGVTQFPSHSVIEKGQTVTLRCDPISGHDNLYWYRRVMGKEIKFLLHFVKESKQDESGMPNNRFLAERTGGTYSTLKVQPAELEDSGVYFCASSQEIRPNSPLHFGNGTRLTVT.

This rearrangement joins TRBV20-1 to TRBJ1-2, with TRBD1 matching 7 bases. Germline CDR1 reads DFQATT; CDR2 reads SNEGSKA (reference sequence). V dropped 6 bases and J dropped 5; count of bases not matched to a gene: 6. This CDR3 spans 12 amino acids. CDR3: CSAPRTGYGYTF. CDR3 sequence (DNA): TGCAGTGCCCCGAGGACAGGATATGGCTACACCTTC.

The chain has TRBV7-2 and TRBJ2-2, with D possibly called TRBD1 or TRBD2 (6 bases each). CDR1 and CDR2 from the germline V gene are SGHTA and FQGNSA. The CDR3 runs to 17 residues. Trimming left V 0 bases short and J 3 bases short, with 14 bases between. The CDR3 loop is CASSLAWGAAYTGELFF. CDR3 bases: TGTGCCAGCAGCTTAGCTTGGGGGGCAGCGTACACCGGGGAGCTGTTTTTT.

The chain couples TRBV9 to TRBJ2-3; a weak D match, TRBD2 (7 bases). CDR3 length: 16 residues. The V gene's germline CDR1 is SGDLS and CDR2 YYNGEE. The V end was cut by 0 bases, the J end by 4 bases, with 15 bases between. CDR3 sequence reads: CASSVVEGGAPDTQYF. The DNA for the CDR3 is TGTGCCAGCAGCGTAGTGGAGGGGGGGGCGCCAGATACGCAGTATTTT.

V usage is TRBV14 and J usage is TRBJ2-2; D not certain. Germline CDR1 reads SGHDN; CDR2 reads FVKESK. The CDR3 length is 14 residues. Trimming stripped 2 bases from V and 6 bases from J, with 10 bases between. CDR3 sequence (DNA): TGTGCCAGCAGCCAAAAATCAGGTGCCGGGGAGCTGTTTTTT. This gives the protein CASSQKSGAGELFF.

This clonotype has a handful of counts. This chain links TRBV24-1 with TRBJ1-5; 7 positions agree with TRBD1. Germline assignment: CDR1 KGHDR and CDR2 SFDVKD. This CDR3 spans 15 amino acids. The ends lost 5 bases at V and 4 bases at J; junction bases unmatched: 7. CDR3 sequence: CATSGPGQKNQPQHF. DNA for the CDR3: TGTGCCACCAGTGGCCCGGGACAGAAAAATCAGCCCCAGCATTTT.